These 16 T cell receptor beta chains were all obtained from the same sample, sequenced in a study of blood T cell repertoires in COVID-19. Using immunoSEQ multiplex PCR, the repertoire was profiled, and TCRdb retains in-frame clones only, with some absent. The data hold a few hundred thousand clones, with around 90% observed a single time. The specimen was PBMCs or T cells enriched from blood (not recorded which). These receptors were taken from a man under 40 who had been exposed to COVID-19.

The rearrangement links TRBV9 to TRBJ1-1, with TRBD1 matching 7 bases. This CDR3 has 14 amino acids. J was trimmed by 6 bases and V by 0 bases; bases with no gene match: 5. Germline V gene data show CDR1 as SGDLS and CDR2 as YYNGEE. The CDR3 region is CASSVERQGAEAFF. The CDR3 DNA follows: TGTGCCAGCAGCGTAGAAAGACAGGGCGCTGAAGCTTTCTTT.

The CDR3 nucleotides are TGTGCCAGCAGCCCGAGGGACAGGGGGGTAAACACCATATATTTT. It codes for CASSPRDRGVNTIYF. This chain joins TRBV3-1 (or the pseudogene TRBV3-2) and TRBJ1-3; the match to TRBD1 covers 11 bases. The CDR3 consists of 15 residues. V dropped 4 bases and J dropped 6; count of bases not matched to a gene: 5. Per the germline V gene, CDR1 is LGHDT and CDR2 is YNNKEL (reference sequence).

The rearrangement links TRBV3-1 (or the pseudogene TRBV3-2) to TRBJ2-5; no firm D call. There are 12 residues in the CDR3. Germline V gene sequence: CDR1 LGHDT, CDR2 YNNKEL (reference sequence). Trimming left V 0 bases short and J 6 bases short, with 5 bases between. CDR3 protein: CASSQDSKTQYF. The CDR3 DNA sequence: TGTGCCAGCAGCCAAGATAGTAAGACCCAGTACTTC.

This chain joins TRBV3-1 (or the pseudogene TRBV3-2) and TRBJ1-6; the match to TRBD1 covers 7 bases. V shed 1 base, J shed 9 bases, and the junction held 12 bases outside the gene matches. CDR3 size: 17 residues. Germline assignment: CDR1 LGHDT and CDR2 YNNKEL (reference sequence). The CDR3 spells CASSQAAFGQASSPLHF. For the CDR3, the DNA is TGTGCCAGCAGCCAAGCGGCTTTTGGACAGGCCTCTTCACCCCTCCACTTT.

Only one count was recorded for this clone. The genes are TRBV18 and TRBJ2-7, with D hard to call. The CDR3 loop spans 14 amino acids. Per germline, CDR1 KGHSH and CDR2 LQKENI. V lost 6 bases and J lost 5, with 17 bases in between. CDR3 nucleotides: TGTGCCAGCTCCGACGGGTCTCTTTGGGACGAGCAGTACTTC. Protein: CASSDGSLWDEQYF.

The chain combines TRBV4-2 with TRBJ1-1; TRBD1 is a possible D gene (6 bases). Germline V gene sequence: CDR1 LGHNA, CDR2 YNFKEQ. This CDR3 is 17 amino acids long. V dropped 4 bases and J dropped 0 bases, with 18 bases sitting between them. CDR3 in DNA: TGTGCCAGCAGCCCCTCATCAGCACAGGGCCTGAACACTGAAGCTTTCTTT. This translates into CASSPSSAQGLNTEAFF.

The rearrangement joins TRBV27 to TRBJ2-2; 9 bases map to TRBD1. The CDR3 is made up of 14 amino acids. Germline CDR1 reads MNHEY; CDR2 reads SMNVEV (reference sequence). With 10 bases clipped from V and 9 bases from J, the junction kept 12 bases outside the gene matches. CDR3 amino acids: CATAGTGWTRELFF. CDR3 in DNA: TGTGCCACCGCCGGGACAGGGTGGACCCGGGAGCTGTTTTTT.

This chain links TRBV4-3 with TRBJ1-2; D ambiguous. The germline CDR1 and CDR2 sequences are LGHNA and YSLEER. V dropped 4 bases and J dropped 5 bases, with 17 bases sitting between them. The length of the CDR3 is 15 residues. CDR3 loop: CASSPGPDPGYGYTF. CDR3 nucleotides: TGCGCCAGCAGCCCCGGACCCGATCCGGGGTATGGCTACACCTTC.

This sequence joins TRBV6-5 and TRBJ2-7; D unresolved. Trimming took off 5 bases at V and 6 bases at J, with 14 bases between the two ends. Germline loops: CDR1 MNHEY, CDR2 SVGAGI. The CDR3 has 13 residues. The CDR3 DNA reads as TGTGCCAGCAGTCTGAGGTTATTGCGCGAGCAGTACTTC. It codes for CASSLRLLREQYF.

This clone has a single count. At the DNA level, this CDR3 is encoded by other sequences in the same sample as well. V usage is TRBV18 and J usage is TRBJ1-5; no firm D call. Germline V gene sequence: CDR1 KGHSH, CDR2 LQKENI. The germline V and J ends were trimmed by 0 bases and 5 bases, with 8 bases remaining between them. This CDR3 is built from 14 residues. CDR3 in DNA: TGTGCCAGCTCACCACCGGGCAGAGATCAGCCCCAGCATTTT. Translated, it gives CASSPPGRDQPQHF. The entire variable domain, with the rest obtained from reference TRBV18 and TRBJ1-5, is as follows: NAGVMQNPRHLVRRRGQEARLRCSPMKGHSHVYWYRQLPEEGLKFMVYLQKENIIDESGMPKERFSAEFPKEGPSILRIQQVVRGDSAAYFCASSPPGRDQPQHFGDGTRLSIL.

The chain links TRBV5-1 to TRBJ1-1, with D perhaps matching TRBD1 (5 bases). Trimming took 4 bases from V and 3 from J, leaving 10 bases between them. Germline lookup yields CDR1 SGHRS and CDR2 YFSETQ. The CDR3 runs 13 residues. The CDR3 bases are TGCGCCAGCAGCCCCTCGGGGGACACTGAAGCTTTCTTT. It is translated as CASSPSGDTEAFF.

This chain links TRBV7-6 with TRBJ1-5, with D uncertain. V was cut by 5 bases and J by 6 bases, with 11 bases left in between. The CDR3 totals 13 residues. CDR1 SGHVS and CDR2 FNYEAQ come from the germline V gene. This chain's CDR3 is CASSATEIQPQHF. CDR3 nucleotides: TGTGCCAGCAGCGCCACTGAGATTCAGCCCCAGCATTTT.

The chain has TRBV13 and TRBJ2-1; TRBD2 matches 10 bases. Trimming at V came to 7 bases and at J to 5 bases, leaving 5 bases not matched to a gene. Germline CDR1 reads PRHDT; CDR2 reads FYEKMQ (reference sequence). The CDR3 is 14 amino acids. The DNA for the CDR3 is TGTGCCAGCACCCCGGGGACTAGCGACAATGAGCAGTTCTTC. It is translated as CASTPGTSDNEQFF.

This rearrangement joins TRBV4-2 to TRBJ1-1; 9 bases map to TRBD1. The CDR3 is 16 amino acids. The germline V gene encodes CDR1 LGHNA and CDR2 YNFKEQ. V trimming: 0 bases; J trimming: 1 base; junction bases outside the gene matches: 3. DNA for the CDR3: TGTGCCAGCAGCCAAGAGGCGGACAGGGGGAACACTGAAGCTTTCTTT. Its translation: CASSQEADRGNTEAFF.

The V gene is TRBV4-1, the J gene TRBJ2-3, with TRBD2 identical over 7 bases. This CDR3 contains 16 residues. Unmatched junction bases numbered 4, after V lost 0 bases and J lost 1 base. CDR1 is MGHRA and CDR2 is YSYEKL in the germline V gene. For the CDR3, the DNA is TGCGCCAGCAGCCAAGAGGTCGCGGGGGGCACAGATACGCAGTATTTT. It translates to CASSQEVAGGTDTQYF.

Details on this clone: One end of the junction fails to match germline, which may point to a read error. The V and J genes are TRBV6-5 and TRBJ2-1; 12 bases agree with TRBD2. This CDR3 has 13 amino acids. Germline V gives CDR1 MNHEY, CDR2 SVGAGI. Written as DNA, the CDR3 is TGTGCCACCAAGTCCCCTAGCGGGGGGGGCTGTGTCTTC. It specifies CATKSPSGGGCVF.